In its sample, the clone carrying this TCR beta chain was seen a few times. RNA transcripts provided the source from which TCR beta CDR3 regions were amplified. TCR CDR3 underwent first-round RT-PCR with the HTBI primer set. TCRdb recomputed calls from the multiplex PCR reads with MiXCR, one row per CDR3 protein. The sample contains around 250,000 distinct CDR3 sequences, roughly 15% of which appear only once. This sample is part of a study of T cells in Graves' hyperthyroidism and ophthalmopathy. CDR1 and CDR2 (germline): SGHRS, YFSETQ. The CDR3 consists of 16 residues. The ends lost 0 bases at V and 2 bases at J; junction bases unmatched: 3.

The rearrangement joins TRBV5-1 to TRBJ2-3, with TRBD1 matching over 10 bases. Sample: blood. The source is a woman aged 40 to 55 with Graves' hyperthyroidism that later progressed to Graves' ophthalmopathy. CDR3 sequence (DNA): TGCGCCAGCAGCTTGGGAGGGACAGGGGTCACAGATACGCAGTATTTT. Translation gives CASSLGGTGVTDTQYF.